The 27 T cell receptor beta chains listed next were all sequenced from one sample in a study of identical twins. MiXCR was run by TCRdb on the 5' RACE reads, yielding one entry per CDR3 protein. Found here are a few hundred thousand distinct CDR3 sequences, roughly 9.9% of them singletons; the top ten hold around 3.2%. A further study also used this sample, focusing on yellow fever vaccine responses in identical twins.

Sequencing was performed on PBMCs. The receptors stem from a woman between 18 and 29 years old in good health.

This clonotype was seen a handful of times. The chain joins TRBV5-1 to TRBJ2-7, with 9 bases matching TRBD1. CDR3 length equals 14 residues. Per germline, CDR1 SGHRS and CDR2 YFSETQ. Unmatched junction bases numbered 8, after V lost 5 bases and J lost 5 bases. The CDR3 DNA reads as TGCGCCAGCAGGGTAATGGGACAGGGCGACGAGCAGTACTTC. Translating it yields CASRVMGQGDEQYF. The complete variable domain, with remaining parts taken from reference TRBV5-1 and TRBJ2-7, reads KAGVTQTPRYLIKTRGQQVTLSCSPISGHRSVSWYQQTPGQGLQFLFEYFSETQRNKGNFPGRFSGRQFSNSRSEMNVSTLELGDSALYLCASRVMGQGDEQYFGPGTRLTVT.

This clonotype was picked up many times. The chain is built from TRBV6-1 and TRBJ2-7; D perhaps matches TRBD1 (5 bases). CDR1 and CDR2 from the germline V gene are MNHNS and SASEGT. V lost 7 bases, J lost 0 bases, and 16 bases lay in between. The CDR3 extends over 15 amino acids. CDR3 sequence: CASTSFGASSYEQYF. The CDR3 DNA is TGTGCCAGCACCTCATTTGGGGCCAGCTCCTACGAGCAGTACTTC.

This clonotype was counted ten times or more. The chain couples TRBV5-1 to TRBJ2-3; 8 bases agree with TRBD1. With V trimmed by 4 bases and J by 0 bases, 10 bases remained unmatched. This CDR3 contains 17 residues. The germline V gene encodes CDR1 SGHRS and CDR2 YFSETQ. CDR3 in DNA: TGCGCCAGCAGCCTGAGCCCGGGACAGGCTAGCACAGATACGCAGTATTTT. It codes for CASSLSPGQASTDTQYF.

This clonotype was counted many times. The gene calls are TRBV11-2 and TRBJ2-5; D perhaps matches TRBD2 (6 bases). The CDR3 is made up of 16 amino acids. Germline V gene data show CDR1 as SGHAT and CDR2 as FQNNGV. The germline V and J ends were trimmed by 0 bases and 3 bases, with 14 bases remaining between them. The CDR3 sequence is CASSLEVGWGEETQYF. Written as DNA, the CDR3 is TGTGCCAGCAGCTTAGAAGTGGGTTGGGGGGAAGAGACCCAGTACTTC.

The rearrangement joins TRBV7-2 to TRBJ2-7, with 7 nucleotides matching TRBD1. The junction had 12 bases not matched to a gene; V was cut back by 5 bases and J by 5 bases. Germline V gives CDR1 SGHTA, CDR2 FQGNSA. The CDR3 is made up of 15 amino acids. In DNA form, the CDR3 reads TGTGCCAGCAGCCCAATGGGGCAGGGGGTAAACGAGCAGTACTTC. It specifies CASSPMGQGVNEQYF.

The V call is TRBV3-1, the J call TRBJ2-7, with 7 positions matching TRBD1. V was clipped by 7 bases and J by 3 bases; unmatched bases: 9. Germline values: CDR1 LGHDT, CDR2 YNNKEL (reference sequence). CDR3 length: 14 residues. CDR3 in amino acids: CASTYGQADYEQYF. The DNA of the CDR3 is TGTGCCAGCACCTACGGACAGGCTGACTACGAGCAGTACTTC.

In its sample, this clonotype was seen many times. This chain links TRBV5-1 with TRBJ1-6, with D possibly being TRBD1 (5 bases). V was clipped by 0 bases and J by 7 bases, with 11 bases between them. The CDR3 contains 15 residues. Germline values: CDR1 SGHRS, CDR2 YFSETQ. The CDR3 region is CASSLVGTLNSPLHF. The CDR3 coding sequence is TGCGCCAGCAGCTTGGTGGGGACCCTCAATTCACCCCTCCACTTT. The full variable domain, with the rest looked up from reference TRBV5-1 and TRBJ1-6, is KAGVTQTPRYLIKTRGQQVTLSCSPISGHRSVSWYQQTPGQGLQFLFEYFSETQRNKGNFPGRFSGRQFSNSRSEMNVSTLELGDSALYLCASSLVGTLNSPLHFGNGTRLTVT.

This clonotype was recorded many times. The gene calls are TRBV4-1 and TRBJ2-1; 10 bases are a match to TRBD2. The V gene's germline CDR1 is MGHRA and CDR2 YSYEKL. This CDR3 region has 14 residues. V was clipped by 6 bases and J by 5 bases; unmatched bases: 4. CDR3 in amino acids: CASRLAGGHNEQFF. The CDR3 DNA reads TGCGCCAGCAGATTAGCGGGAGGTCACAATGAGCAGTTCTTC.

This clonotype was detected only a few times. Here the CDR3 DNA reads TGTGCCAGCAAAAGGGACAGGGCCTACGAGCAGTACTTC. Its translation is CASKRDRAYEQYF. V gene TRBV2 combines with J gene TRBJ2-7; TRBD1 matches 9 bases. This CDR3 contains 13 residues. Germline values: CDR1 SNHLY, CDR2 FYNNEI. J gave up 2 bases and V 7 bases, and 3 bases lay outside the gene matches.

This clonotype appeared a single time. A much larger clone lies a single base off, so this may be a read error. This chain uses TRBV12-3 or TRBV12-4 with TRBJ2-2; 9 bases align to TRBD1. CDR3 size: 15 residues. CDR3 protein: CASSSRQGDTGEVFF. The CDR3 region has the DNA TGTGCCAGCAGTTCACGACAGGGGGACACCGGGGAGGTGTTTTTT.

This clonotype was picked up a small number of times. The J gene is TRBJ2-1, the V gene TRBV4-3; D is undetermined. The V end lost 0 bases, the J end lost 3 bases, and 9 bases lay between the germline ends. This CDR3 comprises 15 residues. Germline-derived CDR1 and CDR2 are LGHNA and YSLEER. In DNA, the CDR3 is TGCGCCAGCAGCCAAGAACACGACGTCTACAATGAGCAGTTCTTC. It encodes CASSQEHDVYNEQFF.

Details on this clonotype: A far larger clone differs by one base, so this is likely a read error. The rearrangement uses TRBV4-3 and TRBJ2-1; D gene uncertain. The CDR3 runs 12 residues. CDR1 is LGHNA and CDR2 is YSLEER in the germline V gene. Here the CDR3 reads CASSQGYSEQFF. The CDR3 bases are TGCGCCAGCAGCCAGGGATACAGTGAGCAGTTCTTC.

This clonotype has at least ten counts. The V and J genes are TRBV27 and TRBJ2-5, with TRBD1 matching over 7 bases. The junction had 7 bases not matched to a gene; V was cut back by 6 bases and J by 0 bases. CDR1 and CDR2 from the germline V gene are MNHEY and SMNVEV (reference sequence). There are 15 residues in the CDR3. CDR3 region: CASRGDRAYQETQYF. The CDR3 coding sequence is TGTGCCAGCAGGGGAGACAGGGCTTACCAAGAGACCCAGTACTTC.

This clonotype was recorded at least ten times. The chain is built from TRBV15 and TRBJ2-3, with 10 bases identical to TRBD2. This CDR3 has 16 amino acids. The germline V gene encodes CDR1 LNHNV and CDR2 YYDKDF (reference sequence). J was trimmed by 4 bases and V by 1 base; bases with no gene match: 5. The CDR3: CATSRGTSGAADTQYF. CDR3 in DNA: TGTGCCACCAGCAGAGGAACTAGCGGGGCCGCAGATACGCAGTATTTT.

The rearrangement links TRBV20-1 to TRBJ2-3, with 7 nucleotides matching TRBD2. The CDR3 has 16 amino acids. Germline values: CDR1 DFQATT, CDR2 SNEGSKA (reference sequence). Germline trimming cut 0 bases from V and 5 bases from J; bases unmatched to any gene: 11. The CDR3 loop reads CSARDLERGIIDTQYF. The CDR3 DNA is TGCAGTGCTAGAGATCTCGAGCGGGGCATTATAGATACGCAGTATTTT.

There are a few counts of this clonotype. The chain joins TRBV10-3 to TRBJ2-2, with TRBD1 matching 8 bases. The germline CDR1 and CDR2 sequences are ENHRY and SYGVKD. J lost 4 bases, V lost 7 bases, and 5 bases had no gene match. This CDR3 has 14 amino acids. This chain's CDR3 is CAIKRTGSTGELFF. As DNA, the CDR3 is TGTGCCATCAAGAGGACAGGGAGCACCGGGGAGCTGTTTTTT.

This clonotype has a handful of counts. The chain has TRBV12-3 or TRBV12-4 and TRBJ2-1; D remains unclear. This CDR3 spans 16 amino acids. With 3 bases removed from V and 5 bases from J, the gap between germline ends came to 17 bases. For the CDR3, the DNA is TGTGCCAGCAGTTTCAGCCGGGTGAATTGGGACAATGAGCAGTTCTTC. Amino acid sequence: CASSFSRVNWDNEQFF.

This clonotype was observed a few times. The chain recombines TRBV20-1 with TRBJ2-2, with unresolved D. There are 14 residues in the CDR3. The V and J ends lost 3 bases and 8 bases respectively, with 16 bases between them. Germline V CDR1 and CDR2: DFQATT, SNEGSKA (reference sequence). The CDR3 coding sequence is TGCAGTGCTAGTTCCTTCGGCCCTAGAGGGGAGCTGTTTTTT. This codes for CSASSFGPRGELFF.

This clonotype has more than one count but fewer than ten. The rearrangement joins TRBV7-2 to TRBJ2-5; the D is unclear. The CDR3 extends over 13 amino acids. Germline values: CDR1 SGHTA, CDR2 FQGNSA. Trimming cost V 0 bases and J 2 bases, with 4 bases left between them. DNA of the CDR3: TGTGCCAGCAGCTTAGCCTGGCAAGAGACCCAGTACTTC. Translating gives CASSLAWQETQYF.

This clonotype was seen a handful of times. The chain couples TRBV7-2 to TRBJ2-3; D gene uncertain. Trimming cost V 4 bases and J 1 base, with 9 bases left between them. Germline V CDR1 and CDR2: SGHTA, FQGNSA. The CDR3 loop spans 14 amino acids. CDR3 in amino acids: CASSWDGGTDTQYF. As DNA, the CDR3 is TGTGCCAGCAGCTGGGATGGGGGCACAGATACGCAGTATTTT.

This clonotype was detected many times. The V and J genes are TRBV7-2 and TRBJ1-1, with a possible D match to TRBD1 (5 bases). Trimming removed 2 bases from V and 2 bases from J, with 9 bases in between. This CDR3 comprises 14 residues. Germline assignment: CDR1 SGHTA and CDR2 FQGNSA. CDR3 protein: CASSLKQANTEAFF. The CDR3 coding sequence is TGTGCCAGCAGCTTAAAACAGGCAAACACTGAAGCTTTCTTT.

This clonotype has a handful of counts. This chain's CDR3 is CAISKDRDNSYEQYF. CDR3 nucleotides: TGTGCCATTTCCAAGGACAGGGATAACTCCTACGAGCAGTACTTC. This chain joins TRBV10-3 and TRBJ2-7, with 8 bases identical to TRBD1. Trimming took 9 bases from V and 0 from J; bases not matched to a gene: 10. The CDR3 length is 15 residues. Germline lookup yields CDR1 ENHRY and CDR2 SYGVKD.

The genes are TRBV28 and TRBJ2-5; D ambiguous. The germline CDR1 and CDR2 sequences are MDHEN and SYDVKM. The germline V and J ends were trimmed by 6 bases and 5 bases, with 16 bases remaining between them. The CDR3 is 14 amino acids. The CDR3 DNA is TGTGCCAGCAGAGCCGGAACCCATGGGGAGACCCAGTACTTC. Protein product: CASRAGTHGETQYF.

This sequence joins TRBV4-3 and TRBJ2-7; D is unresolved. Germline V gene data show CDR1 as LGHNA and CDR2 as YSLEER. V lost 4 bases and J 4 bases, leaving 17 bases between the germline ends. The CDR3 is made up of 15 amino acids. The CDR3 loop is CASSRDRYSSYEQYF. Here the CDR3 DNA reads TGCGCCAGCAGCCGTGACCGGTACTCTAGTTACGAGCAGTACTTC.

Ten or more counts support this clonotype. The genes are TRBV27 and TRBJ2-7; weak D call: TRBD1 (6 bases). V lost 1 base, J lost 5 bases, and 9 bases lay in between. Looked up from germline, CDR1 is MNHEY and CDR2 is SMNVEV (reference sequence). The CDR3 spans 13 residues. CDR3 protein: CASSLWGRHEQYF. The CDR3 DNA reads as TGTGCCAGCAGTTTATGGGGGCGGCACGAGCAGTACTTC.

The table lists this clonotype with a few counts. The V and J genes are TRBV20-1 and TRBJ2-5; TRBD2 matches 8 bases. The germline gives CDR1 DFQATT, CDR2 SNEGSKA (reference sequence). V was pared by 2 bases and J by 2 bases, with 7 bases of the junction left unmatched. There are 15 residues in the CDR3. The CDR3 is CSARSTTSGQETQYF. The CDR3 DNA reads as TGCAGTGCTAGATCAACCACTAGCGGACAAGAGACCCAGTACTTC.

This clonotype was counted many times. The chain recombines TRBV12-3 or TRBV12-4 with TRBJ2-7; D might be TRBD1 or TRBD2, each matching 5 bases. The CDR3 loop spans 15 amino acids. V lost 2 bases to trimming and J lost 5 bases, with 16 bases between them. CDR3 nucleotide sequence: TGTGCCAGCAGTTTAATTCGGGGCGGCAGGGACGAGCAGTACTTC. Its protein product is CASSLIRGGRDEQYF.